This T cell receptor beta chain appears in the sequencing data of a study of shared clonotypes between healthy human individuals. Terminally differentiated effector memory CD45RA+ cells were excluded from the naive CD8 cells, which were CD45RO-negative and positively selected for CCR7. There were only Caucasian adults among the donors, and all lived in Nashville, Tennessee. Study outcomes and limitations: Since donors were few, the genetic and exposure-history diversity represented was limited.

The protocol was immunoSEQ multiplex PCR, while the TCRdb copy is restricted to in-frame clones and leaves out a portion. The profile covers some 2,000,000 clones, with about 95% appearing a single time and roughly 1% taken by the ten largest. This CDR3 spans 16 amino acids. The germline V gene has CDR1 KGHSH and CDR2 LQKENI. V trimming: 2 bases; J trimming: 2 bases; junction bases outside the gene matches: 8. On this clone itself: Its antigen is still unknown.

The sequence was collected from a man younger than 35 in good health. Input material: naive CD8+ T cells sorted from blood. This sequence joins TRBV18 and TRBJ2-7; TRBD1 matches at 8 bases. CDR3 nucleotide sequence: TGTGCCAGCTCACCATTAGGCGTACAGGGGGCCTACGAGCAGTACTTC. Protein product: CASSPLGVQGAYEQYF.